The 13 T cell receptor beta chains below were found in one sample sequenced in a study of glioma-infiltrating T cells. The iRepertoire nested amplicon-rescue multiplex PCR amplified TCR alpha and beta CDR3s from RNA. A single record per CDR3 protein comes from TCRdb applying MiXCR to the multiplex PCR reads. The repertoire includes about 130,000 distinct CDR3 sequences, around 23% of them detected once, and about 15% sits in the top ten. What was sequenced was glioma tissue, nonneoplastic brain tissue, or PBMCs (not recorded which). The source is a human donor with low-grade glioma or glioblastoma, undergoing nonglioma brain surgery, or in good health (not recorded which).

This clonotype was seen at least ten times. The chain joins TRBV6-6 to TRBJ1-3; D perhaps matches TRBD1 (6 bases). The V end lost 2 bases, the J end lost 0 bases, and 14 bases lay between the germline ends. This CDR3 contains 17 residues. Germline CDR1 reads MNHNY; CDR2 reads SVGAGI (reference sequence). The chain's CDR3 is CASSYLRTGSSGNTIYF. CDR3 nucleotide sequence: TGTGCCAGCAGTTACCTGCGTACAGGGTCCTCTGGAAACACCATATATTTT.

Ten or more counts support this clonotype. The J gene is TRBJ2-3, the V gene TRBV4-3; 8 nucleotides line up with TRBD2. This CDR3 region has 17 residues. V lost 1 base and J lost 2; bases outside the gene matches: 8. Germline lookup yields CDR1 LGHNA and CDR2 YSLEER. The CDR3: CASSQVRVTSATDTQYF. The CDR3 DNA follows: TGCGCCAGCAGCCAAGTTCGAGTGACTAGCGCCACAGATACGCAGTATTTT.

This chain joins TRBV29-1 and TRBJ2-5; TRBD2 matches at 15 bases. After removal of 8 bases from V and 1 base from J, the junction contained 14 bases not matched to a gene. This CDR3 comprises 18 residues. The germline gives CDR1 SQVTM, CDR2 ANQGSEA. CDR3 protein: CSFRSLGLAGGGQETQYF. The CDR3 DNA reads as TGCAGCTTTCGCTCCCTGGGACTAGCGGGAGGTGGCCAAGAGACCCAGTACTTC.

In its sample, this clonotype was seen many times. The J gene is TRBJ2-7, the V gene TRBV20-1; 11 nucleotides match TRBD2. This CDR3 contains 13 residues. J lost 5 bases, V lost 6 bases, and 6 bases had no gene match. Germline CDR1 is DFQATT and CDR2 is SNEGSKA (reference sequence). The CDR3 nucleotides are TGCAGTGCCGATACTAGCGGGAGAGACGAGCAGTACTTC. This encodes CSADTSGRDEQYF.

The chain links TRBV15 to TRBJ2-5, with D perhaps being TRBD1 or TRBD2 (5 bases each). Trimming took 6 bases from V and 2 from J, leaving 16 bases between them. The germline CDR1 and CDR2 sequences are LNHNV and YYDKDF (reference sequence). This CDR3 spans 15 amino acids. The CDR3 coding sequence is TGTGCCACCAGAGGGCGGGCAGGGCTTCAAGAGACCCAGTACTTC. Translating it yields CATRGRAGLQETQYF.

As regards this clonotype: Possible read error: a much larger clone is one base away. The chain couples TRBV20-1 to TRBJ2-6; a possible D gene is TRBD1 (5 bases). V was cut by 3 bases and J by 6 bases, with 15 bases left in between. The length of the CDR3 is 15 residues. Germline CDR1 DFQATT, CDR2 SNEGSKA (reference sequence). DNA of the CDR3: TGCAGTGCTAGGGTAGGGGCTAGTGTGGCCAACGTCCTGACTTTC. Its translation is CSARVGASVANVLTF.

This clonotype has ten or more counts. The rearrangement links TRBV4-2 to TRBJ2-3, with 7 bases aligning to TRBD2. From germline, CDR1 is LGHNA and CDR2 YNFKEQ. The CDR3 runs 14 residues. Losses at the gene ends were 3 bases for V and 2 bases for J; bases not matched to a gene: 2. The CDR3 loop reads CASSQGTNTDTQYF. The CDR3 bases are TGTGCCAGCAGCCAGGGGACTAACACAGATACGCAGTATTTT.

This clonotype was detected a few times. The V call is TRBV7-9, the J call TRBJ1-2; D gene uncertain. Germline CDR1 SEHNR, CDR2 FQNEAQ (reference sequence). V lost 6 bases and J lost 4, with 15 bases in between. The CDR3 loop spans 14 amino acids. This CDR3 reads CASSVPEMAYGYTF. CDR3 nucleotide sequence: TGTGCCAGCAGTGTACCAGAAATGGCCTATGGCTACACCTTC.

This clonotype was picked up a small number of times. This chain uses TRBV11-2 with TRBJ2-1; 10 bases align to TRBD1. The germline V gene encodes CDR1 SGHAT and CDR2 FQNNGV. The CDR3 totals 15 residues. Losses at the gene ends were 0 bases for V and 6 bases for J; bases not matched to a gene: 2. CDR3 nucleotides: TGTGCCAGCAGCTTAGAGTGGACAGGGGGCAATGAGCAGTTCTTC. Amino acids: CASSLEWTGGNEQFF. Full variable domain (missing parts from reference TRBV11-2 and TRBJ2-1): EAGVAQSPRYKIIEKRQSVAFWCNPISGHATLYWYQQILGQGPKLLIQFQNNGVVDDSQLPKDRFSAERLKGVDSTLKIQPAKLEDSAVYLCASSLEWTGGNEQFFGPGTRLTVL.

This clonotype was observed a handful of times. This chain's CDR3 is CASSWGRLGGYEQYF. The CDR3 bases are TGTGCCAGCAGCTGGGGGAGGCTAGGGGGCTACGAGCAGTACTTC. The rearrangement uses TRBV5-4 and TRBJ2-7; possibly TRBD1 or TRBD2 for D (6 bases each). CDR1 and CDR2 from the germline V gene are SGHNT and YYREEE (reference sequence). CDR3 length: 15 amino acids. Deletions cut 3 bases from V and 3 bases from J, with 16 bases between.

This clonotype was recorded a few times. This rearrangement joins TRBV5-4 to TRBJ1-2; D uncertain. Trimming took off 3 bases at V and 8 bases at J, with 14 bases between the two ends. The CDR3 totals 13 residues. Germline CDR1 SGHNT, CDR2 YYREEE (reference sequence). The CDR3 is CASSSPRVTGYTF. The CDR3 bases are TGTGCCAGCAGCTCCCCTAGGGTGACGGGCTACACCTTC. The variable domain in full, completed from reference TRBV5-4 and TRBJ1-2, reads ETGVTQSPTHLIKTRGQQVTLRCSSQSGHNTVSWYQQALGQGPQFIFQYYREEENGRGNFPPRFSGLQFPNYSSELNVNALELDDSALYLCASSSPRVTGYTFGSGTRLTVV.

There are many counts of this clonotype. In DNA, the CDR3 is TGCAGTGCTCGGTCGGAGCGGGGCGAGCAGTACTTC. Amino acid sequence: CSARSERGEQYF. J is TRBJ2-7 and V is TRBV20-1; 7 bases align to TRBD2. Germline-derived CDR1 and CDR2 are DFQATT and SNEGSKA (reference sequence). V lost 5 bases, J lost 6 bases, and 7 bases stayed unmatched. This CDR3 region has 12 residues.

This clonotype was seen only a few times. The rearrangement uses TRBV5-4 and TRBJ2-5; TRBD1 agrees at 8 bases. This CDR3 has 15 amino acids. J gave up 2 bases and V 4 bases, and 7 bases lay outside the gene matches. Looked up from germline, CDR1 is SGHNT and CDR2 is YYREEE (reference sequence). The CDR3 sequence: CASSPTGERQETQYF. DNA for the CDR3: TGTGCCAGCAGCCCGACAGGGGAAAGGCAAGAGACCCAGTACTTC.